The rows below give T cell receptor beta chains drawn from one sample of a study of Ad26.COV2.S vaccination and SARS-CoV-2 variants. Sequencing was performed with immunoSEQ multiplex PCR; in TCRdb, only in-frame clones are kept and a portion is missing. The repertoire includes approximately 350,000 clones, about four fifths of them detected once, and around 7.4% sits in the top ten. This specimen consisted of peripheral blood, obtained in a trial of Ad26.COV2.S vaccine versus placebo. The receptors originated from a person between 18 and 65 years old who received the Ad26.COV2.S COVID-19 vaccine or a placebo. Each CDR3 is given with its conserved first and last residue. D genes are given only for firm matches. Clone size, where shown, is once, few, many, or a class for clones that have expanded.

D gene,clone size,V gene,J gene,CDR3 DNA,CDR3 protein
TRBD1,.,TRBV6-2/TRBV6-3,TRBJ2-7,TGTGCCAGCACCCCCTGGGCGGGACAGGGGACACCCGAGCAGTACTTC,CASTPWAGQGTPEQYF
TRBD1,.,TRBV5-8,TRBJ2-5,TGTGCCAGCAGCTTATCCGGGACAGGGGGCGGGACCCAGTACTTC,CASSLSGTGGGTQYF
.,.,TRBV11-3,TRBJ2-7,TGTGCCAGCAGCCCGGGGCGGGCCTGGGAGCAGTACTTC,CASSPGRAWEQYF
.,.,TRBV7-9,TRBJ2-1,TGTGCCAGCAGCCCGGCGTTGGCAGGGTCCTACAATGAGCAGTTCTTC,CASSPALAGSYNEQFF
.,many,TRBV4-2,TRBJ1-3,TGTGCCAGCAGCCAAGATTGGACGAGCTCTGGAAACACCATATATTTT,CASSQDWTSSGNTIYF
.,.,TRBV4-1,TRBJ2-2,TGCGCCAGCAGCCAGTTTGGAGGGGGGGAGCTGTTTTTT,CASSQFGGGELFF
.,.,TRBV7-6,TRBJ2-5,TGTGCCAGCAGCTTAGCCCCCTGGGGGGGCAACGAAGAGACCCAGTACTTC,CASSLAPWGGNEETQYF
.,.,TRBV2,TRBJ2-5,TGTGCCAGCAGTTTTACTAGCAGTAAAGAGACCCAGTACTTC,CASSFTSSKETQYF
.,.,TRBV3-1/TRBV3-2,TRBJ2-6,TGTGCCAGCAGCCAGCATGGGACGGGGGCCAACGTCCTGACTTTC,CASSQHGTGANVLTF
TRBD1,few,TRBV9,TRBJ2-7,TGTGCCAGCAGCGAGCGGCACGGGACAGGGAGTGCCGAGCAGTACTTC,CASSERHGTGSAEQYF
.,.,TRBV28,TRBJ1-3,TGTGCCAGCAGTGGGACTGGCGGGGTTGGAAACACCATATATTTT,CASSGTGGVGNTIYF